The rows below give T cell receptor beta chains drawn from one sample of a study of T cells in localized non-small cell lung cancer. The repertoire was sequenced with immunoSEQ multiplex PCR; TCRdb's copy has only in-frame clones and lacks some. The sample holds tens of thousands of clones, under 85% seen once. The specimen was peripheral blood, collected before any cancer treatment. Source of these receptors: a male donor aged 60 or over with stage II squamous cell lung carcinoma. CDR3s leave out the opening cysteine and the closing phenylalanine or tryptophan. D genes are given only for firm matches.

V: TRBV5-6
D: TRBD1
length: 14
CDR3: ASSLVSDRGNYGYT

V: TRBV18
D: .
length: 12
CDR3: ASSRPGETNGYT

V: TRBV5-8
D: .
length: 14
CDR3: ASSRTEGGPAGELF

V: TRBV2
D: .
length: 14
CDR3: ASSEFTGPYQETQY

V: TRBV7-3
D: .
length: 11
CDR3: ASSFTRDTEAF

V: TRBV2
D: .
length: 12
CDR3: ASRLSITNEKLF

V: TRBV1
D: .
length: 14
CDR3: TSSQERGFKGSGYT

V: TRBV18
D: TRBD1
length: 14
CDR3: ASSPSDRWGTDTQY

V: TRBV9
D: .
length: 13
CDR3: ASSVGGSGSYEQY

V: TRBV7-3
D: TRBD1
length: 12
CDR3: ASSLRQGSETQY

V: TRBV30
D: .
length: 14
CDR3: AWSVQYSEEGYEQY

V: TRBV11-2
D: TRBD1
length: 13
CDR3: ASSVNRGSYNEQF

V: TRBV19
D: .
length: 11
CDR3: ASSTGENYGYT

V: TRBV2
D: TRBD1
length: 14
CDR3: ASRTAADRFSYEQC

V: TRBV6-1
D: .
length: 12
CDR3: ASSEAYEADTQY

V: TRBV9
D: .
length: 14
CDR3: ASSVGPGNIDEKLF

V: TRBV7-2
D: .
length: 12
CDR3: ASSFRRETGELF

V: TRBV6-5
D: .
length: 11
CDR3: ASRPPSRGEQY

V: TRBV5-3
D: .
length: 13
CDR3: ASSLEVARSDTQY

V: TRBV10-3
D: .
length: 12
CDR3: AISGTVWQGEQY

V: TRBV6-6
D: .
length: 13
CDR3: ASSQTRAHRYGYT

V: TRBV6-5
D: .
length: 11
CDR3: ASSHRQSYEQY

V: TRBV9
D: .
length: 13
CDR3: ASSAIVGGTDTQY

V: TRBV15
D: TRBD1
length: 13
CDR3: ATSIDRGRWTEAF

V: TRBV29-1
D: TRBD2
length: 15
CDR3: SVEDNLAGVGTDTQY

V: TRBV7-9
D: TRBD1
length: 13
CDR3: ASSLFRQGAGELF

V: TRBV12-5
D: .
length: 14
CDR3: ASGLGRGGRNNEQF

V: TRBV2
D: .
length: 13
CDR3: ASHSDSVNNSPLH

V: TRBV7-9
D: TRBD1
length: 11
CDR3: ASSSSDREGIY

V: TRBV5-5
D: .
length: 13
CDR3: ASSLLPGENTEAF